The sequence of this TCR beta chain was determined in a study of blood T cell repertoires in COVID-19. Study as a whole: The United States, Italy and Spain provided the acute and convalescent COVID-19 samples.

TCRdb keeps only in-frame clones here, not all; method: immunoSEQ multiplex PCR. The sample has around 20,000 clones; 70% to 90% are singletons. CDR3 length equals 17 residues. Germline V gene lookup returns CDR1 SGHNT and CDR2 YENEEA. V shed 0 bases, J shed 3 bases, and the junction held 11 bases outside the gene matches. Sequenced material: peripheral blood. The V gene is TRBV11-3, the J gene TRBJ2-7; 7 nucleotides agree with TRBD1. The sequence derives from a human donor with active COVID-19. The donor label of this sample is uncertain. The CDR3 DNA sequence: TGTGCCAGCAGCTTAGAAGCCTGGACAGGACCCAACTACGAGCAGTACTTC. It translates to CASSLEAWTGPNYEQYF.